This T cell receptor beta chain was profiled in a study of graft-versus-host responses after intestinal transplantation. Study-wide results and limits: In patients with graft-donor T cell macrochimerism, allograft graft-versus-host to host-versus-graft clonal ratios were high.

Clones were sequenced by immunoSEQ multiplex PCR, and TCRdb holds only the in-frame ones, with some missing. The sample lists around 77,000 clones, just under 95% seen once, with roughly 0.53% in the top ten. Germline V gene sequence: CDR1 MNHEY, CDR2 SVGAGI. The CDR3 extends over 16 amino acids. V was pared by 0 bases and J by 8 bases, with 16 bases between. As regards this clone: Its antigen remains unknown.

Sequenced here: unstimulated CD8+ T cells sorted from spleen or lymph node cells, sampled before intestinal transplant. The V gene is TRBV6-5, the J gene TRBJ1-4, with TRBD1 as a possible D gene (5 bases). This TCR was recovered from a human donor who received an intestinal transplant. The CDR3 here is CASSYSMTGLGEKLFF. CDR3 DNA: TGTGCCAGCAGTTACTCTATGACGGGACTGGGGGAAAAACTGTTTTTT.